These 30 T cell receptor beta chains were all obtained from the same sample, sequenced in a study of cytomegalovirus exposure and HLA in healthy donors. Clones were sequenced by immunoSEQ multiplex PCR, and TCRdb holds only the in-frame ones, with some missing. Of about 100,000 clones listed, less than 95% are singletons. Material for sequencing was PBMCs. The receptors stem from a woman aged 18-29 years in good health and CMV-seronegative.

This clone was detected only once. The V gene is TRBV5-1, the J gene TRBJ1-3; D not resolved. Deletions cut 1 base from V and 0 bases from J, with 5 bases between. The CDR3 contains 14 residues. The germline gives CDR1 SGHRS, CDR2 YFSETQ. The CDR3 DNA reads TGCGCCAGCAGCTTGACAGTCTCTGGAAACACCATATATTTT. Protein product: CASSLTVSGNTIYF. Supplemented by reference TRBV5-1 and TRBJ1-3, the full variable domain reads KAGVTQTPRYLIKTRGQQVTLSCSPISGHRSVSWYQQTPGQGLQFLFEYFSETQRNKGNFPGRFSGRQFSNSRSEMNVSTLELGDSALYLCASSLTVSGNTIYFGEGSWLTVV.

The chain uses TRBV25-1 and TRBJ2-7, with 7 positions matching TRBD1. The CDR3 totals 14 residues. V lost 4 bases, J lost 5 bases, and 8 bases stayed unmatched. The V gene's germline CDR1 is MGHDK and CDR2 SYGVNS. The CDR3 reads CASSASDRFHEQYF. CDR3 nucleotide sequence: TGTGCCAGCAGTGCTTCGGACAGGTTCCACGAGCAGTACTTC.

This chain links TRBV6-5 with TRBJ2-5; TRBD1 agrees at 11 bases. The CDR3 has 15 residues. V trimming: 6 bases; J trimming: 2 bases; junction bases outside the gene matches: 5. Germline-derived CDR1 and CDR2 are MNHEY and SVGAGI. This CDR3 is CASSLRDRGQETQYF. Written as DNA, the CDR3 is TGTGCCAGCAGCCTCCGGGACAGGGGGCAAGAGACCCAGTACTTC.

The chain couples TRBV7-9 to TRBJ2-7; D unclear. Germline lookup yields CDR1 SEHNR and CDR2 FQNEAQ (reference sequence). There are 12 residues in the CDR3. Deletions cut 4 bases from V and 2 bases from J, with 6 bases between. The CDR3 DNA sequence: TGTGCCAGCAGCTCGACAACCTACGAGCAGTACTTC. Encoded protein: CASSSTTYEQYF.

The gene calls are TRBV30 and TRBJ1-6, with D tentatively TRBD1 (5 bases). The CDR3 sequence is 18 residues long. Germline CDR1 and CDR2: GTSNPN and SVGIG (reference sequence). V lost 0 bases and J lost 3, with 18 bases in between. The CDR3 is CAWSVDRSFKGYNSPLHF. The CDR3 DNA sequence: TGTGCCTGGAGTGTCGACAGATCTTTCAAGGGCTATAATTCACCCCTCCACTTT.

The gene calls are TRBV2 and TRBJ2-7, with 7 bases lining up with TRBD1. This CDR3 has 13 amino acids. In germline, CDR1 is SNHLY, CDR2 FYNNEI. Germline trimming cut 6 bases from V and 11 bases from J; bases unmatched to any gene: 13. The CDR3, as DNA: TGTGCCAGCAGCGCCGGACAGGCTTATTTCGAGTACTTC. This translates into CASSAGQAYFEYF.

The J gene is TRBJ1-1, the V gene TRBV29-1; 7 bases fit TRBD1. V was clipped by 7 bases and J by 1 base; unmatched bases: 18. Per germline, CDR1 SQVTM and CDR2 ANQGSEA. CDR3 length: 17 residues. This CDR3 is CSAKASGGTLANTEAFF. DNA of the CDR3: TGCAGCGCCAAAGCCTCAGGGGGTACCCTCGCGAACACTGAAGCTTTCTTT.

The chain links TRBV5-1 to TRBJ2-3; 13 positions match TRBD2. Trimming at V came to 4 bases and at J to 2 bases, leaving 4 bases not matched to a gene. The CDR3 runs 16 residues. Per the germline V gene, CDR1 is SGHRS and CDR2 is YFSETQ. This CDR3 is CASSVGTSGITDTQYF. The CDR3 DNA is TGCGCCAGCAGCGTCGGGACTAGCGGGATCACAGATACGCAGTATTTT.

The genes are TRBV6-1 and TRBJ1-2; D is ambiguous. V gave up 2 bases and J gave up 8 bases, with 9 bases separating them. This CDR3 has 12 amino acids. Germline values: CDR1 MNHNS, CDR2 SASEGT. The CDR3: CASSEISLGYTF. CDR3 DNA: TGTGCCAGCAGTGAAATAAGCCTAGGCTACACCTTC.

The genes are TRBV29-1 and TRBJ1-2; 7 bases agree with TRBD1. V was pared by 3 bases and J by 0 bases, with 7 bases of the junction left unmatched. Germline V CDR1 and CDR2: SQVTM, ANQGSEA. CDR3 length: 15 residues. CDR3 residues: CSVEIRTGTNYGYTF. CDR3 nucleotides: TGCAGCGTTGAGATTCGGACAGGAACTAACTATGGCTACACCTTC.

V is TRBV27 and J is TRBJ2-7; 7 bases match TRBD2. Germline values: CDR1 MNHEY, CDR2 SMNVEV (reference sequence). The trim removed 0 bases at V and 0 bases at J, leaving 8 bases unmatched. The CDR3 has 17 residues. CDR3 in DNA: TGTGCCAGCAGTTTATCGTCTACTAGCGCCTTCTCCTACGAGCAGTACTTC. This codes for CASSLSSTSAFSYEQYF.

V gene TRBV5-1 combines with J gene TRBJ1-6; a weak D match, TRBD1 (6 bases). Trimming shortened V by 1 base and J by 4 bases, and 9 bases separated the two germline ends. CDR3 size: 15 residues. Germline V gene lookup returns CDR1 SGHRS and CDR2 YFSETQ. The CDR3 sequence is CASSLRTEYNSPLHF. CDR3 bases: TGCGCCAGCAGCTTGAGGACAGAGTATAATTCACCCCTCCACTTT.

The chain joins TRBV5-5 to TRBJ1-1, with D tentatively TRBD1 (6 bases). The germline CDR1 and CDR2 sequences are SGHKS and YYEKEE (reference sequence). Trimming shortened V by 4 bases and J by 2 bases, and 12 bases separated the two germline ends. The CDR3 has 14 residues. CDR3 region: CASSRTESNTEAFF. CDR3 DNA sequence: TGTGCCAGCAGCCGGACAGAATCAAACACTGAAGCTTTCTTT.

This clone was counted between two and nine times. This rearrangement joins TRBV10-3 to TRBJ1-2; the D is unclear. Germline V CDR1 and CDR2: ENHRY, SYGVKD. The V end was cut by 2 bases, the J end by 4 bases, with 8 bases between. This CDR3 region has 13 residues. CDR3 sequence (DNA): TGTGCCATCAGTGAGGGAGTAGGCTATGGCTACACCTTC. It yields the protein CAISEGVGYGYTF.

V and J are TRBV7-2 and TRBJ1-5; 8 bases fit TRBD1. The germline V gene has CDR1 SGHTA and CDR2 FQGNSA. The CDR3 sequence is 16 residues long. V was clipped by 1 base and J by 2 bases; unmatched bases: 4. In nucleotides, the CDR3 is TGTGCCAGCAGCTTAGAGGCAGGGGGCCGCAATCAGCCCCAGCATTTT. Amino acids: CASSLEAGGRNQPQHF.

The rearrangement joins TRBV9 to TRBJ2-1; D possibly corresponds to TRBD2 (5 bases). Germline CDR1 is SGDLS and CDR2 is YYNGEE. Trimming stripped 0 bases from V and 10 bases from J, with 5 bases between. This CDR3 spans 11 amino acids. The CDR3 DNA follows: TGTGCCAGCAGCGTAGCGGGGGAGCAGTTCTTC. It yields the protein CASSVAGEQFF.

This clone was recorded only once. The chain joins TRBV14 to TRBJ2-7, with D possibly matching TRBD1 (6 bases). Germline lookup yields CDR1 SGHDN and CDR2 FVKESK. The V end was cut by 4 bases, the J end by 3 bases, with 10 bases between. This CDR3 comprises 13 residues. The CDR3 region has the DNA TGTGCCAGCAGCCTTACAGGGCGCTACGAGCAGTACTTC. Residues: CASSLTGRYEQYF.

The chain joins TRBV7-2 to TRBJ2-7; no definite D call. Trimming took off 2 bases at V and 3 bases at J, with 14 bases between the two ends. Germline V gives CDR1 SGHTA, CDR2 FQGNSA. The CDR3 is made up of 15 amino acids. CDR3 loop: CASSLNPSTVYEQYF. The CDR3 coding sequence is TGTGCCAGCAGCTTAAATCCATCTACCGTCTACGAGCAGTACTTC.

The chain couples TRBV5-1 to TRBJ1-3, with a tentative D call TRBD1 (5 bases). This CDR3 comprises 16 residues. V gave up 6 bases and J gave up 2 bases, with 18 bases separating them. Germline-derived CDR1 and CDR2 are SGHRS and YFSETQ. CDR3: CASNHLRTLTGNTIYF. Here the CDR3 DNA reads TGCGCCAGCAACCATCTGAGGACATTGACTGGAAACACCATATATTTT.

V gene TRBV7-2 combines with J gene TRBJ2-7, with 7 positions matching TRBD1. Trimming took 2 bases from V and 3 from J; bases not matched to a gene: 7. Germline lookup yields CDR1 SGHTA and CDR2 FQGNSA. The CDR3 is 15 amino acids. The CDR3 DNA sequence: TGTGCCAGCAGCTTAAGGGGACAGATGATCTACGAGCAGTACTTC. This gives the protein CASSLRGQMIYEQYF. The whole variable domain, remainder taken from reference TRBV7-2 and TRBJ2-7, is GAGVSQSPSNKVTEKGKDVELRCDPISGHTALYWYRQSLGQGLEFLIYFQGNSAPDKSGLPSDRFSAERTGGSVSTLTIQRTQQEDSAVYLCASSLRGQMIYEQYFGPGTRLTVT.

The chain is built from TRBV2 and TRBJ2-1; D is unclear. Germline V gene lookup returns CDR1 SNHLY and CDR2 FYNNEI. Deletions cut 7 bases from V and 4 bases from J, with 8 bases between. The CDR3 extends over 12 amino acids. CDR3 DNA sequence: TGTGCCAGCACGCCGGAGTACAATGAGCAGTTCTTC. Translation: CASTPEYNEQFF.

J is TRBJ2-5 and V is TRBV7-9, with a tentative D call TRBD1 (6 bases). Germline assignment: CDR1 SEHNR and CDR2 FQNEAQ (reference sequence). The CDR3 is 13 amino acids. V lost 0 bases and J 4 bases, leaving 6 bases between the germline ends. The CDR3 nucleotides are TGTGCCAGCAGCTTAGCAGGGGGAGAGACCCAGTACTTC. It yields the protein CASSLAGGETQYF.

The gene calls are TRBV28 and TRBJ1-5; D ambiguous. Germline CDR1 and CDR2: MDHEN and SYDVKM. This CDR3 is 18 amino acids long. Trimming took off 4 bases at V and 0 bases at J, with 19 bases between the two ends. The chain's CDR3 is CASSSTPLLQNSNQPQHF. CDR3 nucleotide sequence: TGTGCCAGCAGTTCCACCCCTCTATTACAGAATAGCAATCAGCCCCAGCATTTT. The whole variable domain, filled in from reference TRBV28 and TRBJ1-5, reads DVKVTQSSRYLVKRTGEKVFLECVQDMDHENMFWYRQDPGLGLRLIYFSYDVKMKEKGDIPEGYSVSREKKERFSLILESASTNQTSMYLCASSSTPLLQNSNQPQHFGDGTRLSIL.

CDR3 bases: TGTGCCAGCAGCCTCGCCAGGGAAGAGACCCAGTACTTC. This codes for CASSLAREETQYF. This rearrangement joins TRBV7-2 to TRBJ2-5; D perhaps matches TRBD1 (5 bases). There are 13 residues in the CDR3. V lost 5 bases and J 3 bases, leaving 10 bases between the germline ends. Germline V gene sequence: CDR1 SGHTA, CDR2 FQGNSA.

The gene calls are TRBV9 and TRBJ2-2, with 11 nucleotides matching TRBD2. The CDR3 extends over 15 amino acids. The V gene end was trimmed by 4 bases and the J gene end by 7 bases; junction bases not matched to a gene: 6. The V gene's germline CDR1 is SGDLS and CDR2 YYNGEE. CDR3 residues: CASSTLAGVLGELFF. CDR3 DNA: TGTGCCAGCAGCACACTAGCGGGAGTCCTCGGGGAGCTGTTTTTT.

The chain couples TRBV4-1 to TRBJ2-7; the D gene is possibly TRBD2 (6 bases). Trimming cost V 1 base and J 2 bases, with 21 bases left between them. Germline CDR1 is MGHRA and CDR2 is YSYEKL. The CDR3 runs 18 residues. The CDR3 coding sequence is TGCGCCAGCAGCCAAGCGGGGTCGGAGGGAACCAAGCCCTACGAGCAGTACTTC. Translated, it gives CASSQAGSEGTKPYEQYF.

This chain links TRBV9 with TRBJ2-5, with D possibly being TRBD2 (5 bases). The CDR3 is 15 residues long. Trimming cost V 3 bases and J 2 bases, with 14 bases left between them. Germline CDR1 is SGDLS and CDR2 is YYNGEE. CDR3 DNA sequence: TGTGCCAGCAGCGCTCTGGGAAGCGGTCAAGAGACCCAGTACTTC. This encodes CASSALGSGQETQYF.

A single count supports this clone. The chain recombines TRBV4-1 with TRBJ1-1, with 8 bases lining up with TRBD1. Per the germline V gene, CDR1 is MGHRA and CDR2 is YSYEKL. V gave up 0 bases and J gave up 5 bases; unmatched junction bases: 8. This CDR3 is built from 16 residues. The CDR3 coding sequence is TGCGCCAGCAGCCAAGAAGGTGGACAGGGTCGGACTGAAGCTTTCTTT. It translates to CASSQEGGQGRTEAFF.

V and J are TRBV27 and TRBJ2-4; 16 bases fit TRBD2. Unmatched junction bases numbered 5, after V lost 5 bases and J lost 7 bases. There are 16 residues in the CDR3. Germline values: CDR1 MNHEY, CDR2 SMNVEV (reference sequence). CDR3 bases: TGTGCCAGCAGTCTCGGGACTAGCGGGGGGGCGAACATTCAGTACTTC. Residues: CASSLGTSGGANIQYF.

The chain combines TRBV5-1 with TRBJ2-1; the match to TRBD2 covers 10 bases. Germline V CDR1 and CDR2: SGHRS, YFSETQ. There are 16 residues in the CDR3. Trimming removed 0 bases from V and 3 bases from J; junction bases left unmatched: 3. CDR3 nucleotides: TGCGCCAGCAGCTTGGGAGCGGGGGGGCTCTACAATGAGCAGTTCTTC. It specifies CASSLGAGGLYNEQFF.